The text below deals with one TCR beta chain. Its antigen is still unknown. The same CDR3 also results from other DNA sequences found in this sample. Naivety among CD8 cells was defined by CD45RO negativity and positive CCR7 selection, thereby excluding terminally differentiated effector memory CD45RA+ cells. 200 to 250 ng DNA, tens of thousands of T cell genomes, went into each sorted-subset replicate PCR. Measured with immunoSEQ multiplex PCR; TCRdb has only the in-frame clones, and not every one. The sample has about 800,000 clones, 96% seen once; the top ten hold less than 0.25%. CDR3 length equals 13 residues. CDR1 and CDR2 (germline): SGHRS, YFSETQ. V shed 1 base, J shed 4 bases, and the junction held 1 base outside the gene matches. These data originate in a study of shared clonotypes between healthy human individuals. Study observations and caveats: Clonotypes not shared had lower generation probabilities than those common to all four donors. Among donors, the sharing of clonotypes was expected to be influenced by sequencing depth.

The receptor was isolated from a man aged 30 to 39 in good health. The sequenced sample was naive CD8+ T cells sorted from blood. This sequence joins TRBV5-1 and TRBJ2-7; TRBD2 aligns across 8 bases. CDR3 sequence: CASSLTSGYEQYF. For the CDR3, the DNA is TGCGCCAGCAGCTTGACTAGCGGATACGAGCAGTACTTC.